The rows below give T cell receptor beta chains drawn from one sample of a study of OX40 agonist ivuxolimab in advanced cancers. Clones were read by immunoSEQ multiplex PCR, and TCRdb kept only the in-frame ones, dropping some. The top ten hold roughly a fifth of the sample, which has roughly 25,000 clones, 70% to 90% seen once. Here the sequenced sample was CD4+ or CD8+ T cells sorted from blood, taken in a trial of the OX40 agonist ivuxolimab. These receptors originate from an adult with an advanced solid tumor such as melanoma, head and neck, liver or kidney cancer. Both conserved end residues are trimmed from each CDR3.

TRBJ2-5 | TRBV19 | ASSIIFFGGTIAGGPRETQY
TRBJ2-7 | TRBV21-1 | ASSKSGQRRYEQY
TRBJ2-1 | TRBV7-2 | ASSLGGVNEQF
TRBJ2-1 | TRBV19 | ATSGRPPYNEQF
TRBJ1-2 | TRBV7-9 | ASSSPPGTNYGYT
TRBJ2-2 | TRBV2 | ASSEAPYTGELF
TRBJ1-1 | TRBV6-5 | ASSRYLENTEAF
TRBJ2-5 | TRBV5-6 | ASSSIQDRQTQY
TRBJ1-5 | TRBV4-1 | ASSDGVRNQPQH
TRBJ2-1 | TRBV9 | ASSPPGVASYNEQF
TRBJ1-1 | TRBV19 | ASSIFDTEAF
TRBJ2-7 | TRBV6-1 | ASSEYYEQY
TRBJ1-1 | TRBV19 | ASRDPSRGSNTEAF
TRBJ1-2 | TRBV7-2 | ASSIYSSYGYT
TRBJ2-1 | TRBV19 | ASSIGLAPNEQF
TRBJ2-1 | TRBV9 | ASSVASGGLFNEQF
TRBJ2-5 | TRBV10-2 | ASLRGGGHETQY
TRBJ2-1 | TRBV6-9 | ASRDRGDNEQF
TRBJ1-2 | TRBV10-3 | AISESNAPQSNYGYT
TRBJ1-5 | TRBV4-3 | ASSQDSRTNQPQH
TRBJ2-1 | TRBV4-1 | ASSQDTRRSLLYNEQF
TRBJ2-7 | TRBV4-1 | ASSVTGSYEQY
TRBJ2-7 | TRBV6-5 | ASSYSSGNEQY
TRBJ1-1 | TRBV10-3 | AISDPGTTEAF
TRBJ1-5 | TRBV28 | ASSSPGQQFLSNQPQH
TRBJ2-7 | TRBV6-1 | ASSDWGDHEQY
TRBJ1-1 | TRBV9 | ASSPSGRGSTEAF
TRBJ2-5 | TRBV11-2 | ASSLGSVWAGEEETQY
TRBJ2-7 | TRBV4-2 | ASSQDLIAGAHAYGQY
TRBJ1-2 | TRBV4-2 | ASSRPSRDRASSGYT
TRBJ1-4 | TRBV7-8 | ASSAGDEKLF
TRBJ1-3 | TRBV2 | ASSTTGGSGNTIY
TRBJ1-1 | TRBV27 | ASSWTGSTEAF
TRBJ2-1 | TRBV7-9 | ASSLAAGGNWYYNEQF
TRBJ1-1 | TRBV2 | ASRRYTGTGGTEAF
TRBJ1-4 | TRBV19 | ATKGLAGATNEKLF
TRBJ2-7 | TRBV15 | ATSLDRSYEQY
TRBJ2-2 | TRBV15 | ATSIWTRANTGELF
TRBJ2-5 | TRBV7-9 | ASSLAASGRLQETQY
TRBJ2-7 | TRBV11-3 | ASSSGTGGEQY
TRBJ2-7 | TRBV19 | ASSMGGLDEQY
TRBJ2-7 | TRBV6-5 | ASSYSPGLAYEQY
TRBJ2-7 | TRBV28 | ASRVEGLSYEQY
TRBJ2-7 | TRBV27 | ASSLGDPRTYEQY
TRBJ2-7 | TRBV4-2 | ASSQEQSVLYEQY
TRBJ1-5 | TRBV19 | ASSIEDGGILDQPQH
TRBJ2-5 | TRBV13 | ASSPRLAGGLETQY
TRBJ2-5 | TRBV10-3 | AISVVDPTRDETQY
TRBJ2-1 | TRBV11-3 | ASSPRAGGVHNEQF
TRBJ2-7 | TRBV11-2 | ASSPTGAWSSYEQY